This T cell receptor (beta chain) derives from a study of T cells after yellow fever vaccination. Background on the study: Preparation used SMART-Seq v4 Ultra Low Input for the low-cell-number fractions.

Germline lookup yields CDR1 SGHTA and CDR2 FQGNSA. The V and J ends lost 4 bases and 7 bases respectively, with 14 bases between them. The CDR3 length is 14 residues. TCRdb recomputed calls from the 5' RACE reads with MiXCR, one row per CDR3 protein. The table records over 300,000 distinct CDR3 sequences, about 4% of them present only once. A remark on this clonotype: The antigen remains undetermined.

Study-level findings and limits: CD4 and CD8 compartments shared a small share of clonotypes.

The sequence was collected from a man between 18 and 29 years old who received the YFV17D yellow fever vaccine. Sequences were derived from PBMCs, sampled 5 days after the yellow fever booster vaccination. The chain couples TRBV7-2 to TRBJ1-5; D unresolved. The CDR3 region is CASSSFLGGQPQHF. CDR3 coding DNA: TGTGCCAGCAGCTCCTTTTTGGGAGGGCAGCCCCAGCATTTT.